This TCR beta chain was sequenced during a study of liver allograft versus peripheral blood T cells. Study background: A comparison was made between T cell receptor repertoires in transplanted livers and those in recipients' peripheral blood.

Each CDR3 protein gets one entry after TCRdb re-called the reads with MiXCR. The sample has 13,000 or so distinct CDR3 sequences, 18% seen once. This clonotype was seen more than once but under ten times. This TCR was recovered from a human patient who had a liver transplant. Some T cells may be provided by the graft donor.

CDR3 sequence: CASSPMWGSNQPQHF. The CDR3 DNA is TGTGCCAGTAGTCCTATGTGGGGAAGCAATCAGCCCCAGCATTTT. The chain recombines TRBV19 with TRBJ1-5; no clear D gene. CDR1 is LNHDA and CDR2 is SQIVND in the germline V gene (reference sequence). V shed 5 bases and J shed 1 base, with 12 bases lying between them. The CDR3 has 15 amino acids.